The 26 T cell receptor beta chains below were found in one sample sequenced in a study of technical replicates of blood from a handful of donors. The protocol was immunoSEQ multiplex PCR, while the TCRdb copy is restricted to in-frame clones and leaves out a portion. Of more than 90,000 clones detected, 90% to 96% appear once; the ten largest clones hold approximately 0.22%. Sequenced material: T cells isolated from PBMCs. The source is a human donor in good health.

The chain combines TRBV27 with TRBJ1-6, with 8 bases that match TRBD1. CDR1 and CDR2 from the germline V gene are MNHEY and SMNVEV (reference sequence). This CDR3 contains 16 residues. V gave up 5 bases and J gave up 10 bases; unmatched junction bases: 13. The CDR3 protein is CASSHPGGAVKSPLHF. For the CDR3, the DNA is TGTGCCAGCAGTCACCCAGGGGGCGCGGTTAAATCACCCCTCCACTTT.

The rearrangement uses TRBV13 and TRBJ2-1, with TRBD2 identical over 7 bases. The CDR3 runs to 14 residues. CDR1 is PRHDT, CDR2 FYEKMQ, per germline (reference sequence). The trim removed 1 base at V and 6 bases at J, leaving 3 bases unmatched. CDR3 residues: CASSLERGLNEQFF. The CDR3 DNA follows: TGTGCCAGCAGCTTAGAGCGGGGTCTCAATGAGCAGTTCTTC.

This chain uses TRBV11-3 with TRBJ2-1; TRBD2 matches 10 bases. The CDR3 has 18 amino acids. Looked up from germline, CDR1 is SGHNT and CDR2 is YENEEA. The V segment lost 3 bases and the J segment 5 bases; nucleotides outside the gene matches: 13. The CDR3 loop is CASSLNSGGTVYHNEQFF. The CDR3 nucleotides read TGTGCCAGCAGCTTGAATAGCGGGGGGACCGTATACCACAATGAGCAGTTCTTC.

The rearrangement joins TRBV5-6 to TRBJ2-3; 12 bases are a match to TRBD2. The CDR3 is made up of 19 amino acids. Trimming took 2 bases from V and 3 from J; bases not matched to a gene: 13. Germline CDR1 SGHDT, CDR2 YYEEEE. In DNA form, the CDR3 reads TGTGCCAGCAGCTTCCGACCCGGGACTAGCGGGCGTAGAACAGATACGCAGTATTTT. Protein: CASSFRPGTSGRRTDTQYF.

The chain recombines TRBV15 with TRBJ1-5; TRBD1 matches at 7 bases. V was clipped by 0 bases and J by 5 bases; unmatched bases: 10. The length of the CDR3 is 17 residues. Germline values: CDR1 LNHNV, CDR2 YYDKDF (reference sequence). The CDR3 region is CATSRDPFWQGDQPQHF. The CDR3 DNA follows: TGTGCCACCAGCAGAGATCCGTTTTGGCAGGGGGATCAGCCCCAGCATTTT.

The chain has TRBV5-1 and TRBJ2-1; 8 nucleotides agree with TRBD1. From germline, CDR1 is SGHRS and CDR2 YFSETQ. There are 14 residues in the CDR3. With 3 bases clipped from V and 7 bases from J, the junction kept 6 bases outside the gene matches. The CDR3 here is CASSSTGAGNEQFF. The DNA of the CDR3 is TGCGCCAGCAGCTCGACAGGGGCAGGGAATGAGCAGTTCTTC.

The count of this clone is one. This sequence joins TRBV27 and TRBJ2-1; 7 bases line up with TRBD2. CDR3 length equals 15 residues. Per the germline V gene, CDR1 is MNHEY and CDR2 is SMNVEV (reference sequence). V gave up 2 bases and J gave up 4 bases; unmatched junction bases: 5. The CDR3 spells CASSLAASGYNEQFF. The CDR3 DNA is TGTGCCAGCAGTTTAGCGGCTAGCGGTTACAATGAGCAGTTCTTC.

This clone was picked up one time. The rearrangement links TRBV5-1 to TRBJ2-1, with 13 bases lining up with TRBD2. Losses at the gene ends were 6 bases for V and 10 bases for J; bases not matched to a gene: 7. Germline-derived CDR1 and CDR2 are SGHRS and YFSETQ. This CDR3 comprises 14 residues. The CDR3 DNA reads as TGCGCCAGCACCATTGGACTAGCGGGAGAAGAGCAGTTCTTC. It is translated as CASTIGLAGEEQFF.

The J gene is TRBJ2-1, the V gene TRBV15; 9 bases line up with TRBD2. CDR1 LNHNV and CDR2 YYDKDF come from the germline V gene (reference sequence). CDR3 size: 12 residues. V gave up 5 bases and J gave up 9 bases; unmatched junction bases: 2. Here the CDR3 reads CATSLRGGEQFF. DNA of the CDR3: TGTGCCACCAGCCTGCGGGGGGGTGAGCAGTTCTTC. Filled out from reference TRBV15 and TRBJ2-1, the complete variable domain reads DAMVIQNPRYQVTQFGKPVTLSCSQTLNHNVMYWYQQKSSQAPKLLFHYYDKDFNNEADTPDNFQSRRPNTSFCFLDIRSPGLGDTAMYLCATSLRGGEQFFGPGTRLTVL.

In its sample, this clone was seen once. V and J are TRBV5-4 and TRBJ1-2; D may be TRBD1 (5 bases). This CDR3 comprises 14 residues. V lost 2 bases and J lost 4, with 12 bases in between. Germline V gene lookup returns CDR1 SGHNT and CDR2 YYREEE (reference sequence). As DNA, the CDR3 is TGTGCCAGCAGCTTTAATAAGGGGCGCTATGGCTACACCTTC. Amino acid sequence: CASSFNKGRYGYTF. The variable domain in full, completed from reference TRBV5-4 and TRBJ1-2, reads ETGVTQSPTHLIKTRGQQVTLRCSSQSGHNTVSWYQQALGQGPQFIFQYYREEENGRGNFPPRFSGLQFPNYSSELNVNALELDDSALYLCASSFNKGRYGYTFGSGTRLTVV.

The chain combines TRBV9 with TRBJ2-7; the match to TRBD2 covers 7 bases. J was trimmed by 3 bases and V by 3 bases; bases with no gene match: 9. This CDR3 comprises 15 residues. Germline V gene sequence: CDR1 SGDLS, CDR2 YYNGEE. The chain's CDR3 is CASSAGQRGGYEQYF. The CDR3 nucleotides are TGTGCCAGCAGCGCGGGTCAGCGGGGAGGCTACGAGCAGTACTTC. The whole variable domain, filled in from reference TRBV9 and TRBJ2-7, reads DSGVTQTPKHLITATGQRVTLRCSPRSGDLSVYWYQQSLDQGLQFLIQYYNGEERAKGNILERFSAQQFPDLHSELNLSSLELGDSALYFCASSAGQRGGYEQYFGPGTRLTVT.

This clone was observed a single time. This chain links TRBV27 with TRBJ1-4; no definite D call. V gave up 6 bases and J gave up 0 bases, with 14 bases separating them. This CDR3 is 16 amino acids long. The germline V gene encodes CDR1 MNHEY and CDR2 SMNVEV (reference sequence). The CDR3 sequence is CASSLGSITTNEKLFF. DNA for the CDR3: TGTGCCAGCAGCCTCGGTAGTATCACAACTAATGAAAAACTGTTTTTT.

In its sample, this clone was seen once. The chain has TRBV7-9 and TRBJ2-4; TRBD1 agrees at 9 bases. This CDR3 has 16 residues. The V gene end was trimmed by 2 bases and the J gene end by 6 bases; junction bases not matched to a gene: 8. Germline CDR1 reads SEHNR; CDR2 reads FQNEAQ (reference sequence). Written as DNA, the CDR3 is TGTGCCAGCAGCTTAAGGACAGGGGATCGGGGAAACATTCAGTACTTC. This gives the protein CASSLRTGDRGNIQYF.

CDR3 coding DNA: TGCGCCAGCAGTAGAGGGGGCGGTGGGGCCAACGTCCTGACTTTC. This gives the protein CASSRGGGGANVLTF. The V gene is TRBV5-1, the J gene TRBJ2-6; 7 bases agree with TRBD1. The germline V gene encodes CDR1 SGHRS and CDR2 YFSETQ. Losses at the gene ends were 5 bases for V and 3 bases for J; bases not matched to a gene: 5. The CDR3 length is 15 residues. Looking up the rest from reference TRBV5-1 and TRBJ2-6 gives the full variable domain: KAGVTQTPRYLIKTRGQQVTLSCSPISGHRSVSWYQQTPGQGLQFLFEYFSETQRNKGNFPGRFSGRQFSNSRSEMNVSTLELGDSALYLCASSRGGGGANVLTFGAGSRLTVL.

The V call is TRBV5-1, the J call TRBJ1-1; D is undetermined. The CDR3 extends over 13 amino acids. Germline CDR1 and CDR2: SGHRS and YFSETQ. V was shortened by 3 bases and J by 3 bases, with 9 bases between the two germline ends. CDR3 bases: TGCGCCAGCAGCTCTACTGAATACACTGAAGCTTTCTTT. Encoded protein: CASSSTEYTEAFF.

The J gene is TRBJ2-1, the V gene TRBV6-5, with TRBD2 matching over 11 bases. Germline-derived CDR1 and CDR2 are MNHEY and SVGAGI. The V gene end was trimmed by 5 bases and the J gene end by 2 bases; junction bases not matched to a gene: 2. The CDR3 contains 15 residues. CDR3 loop: CASSPTSGTYNEQFF. CDR3 coding DNA: TGTGCCAGCAGTCCGACTAGCGGGACCTACAATGAGCAGTTCTTC.

The V call is TRBV10-1, the J call TRBJ2-2, with D hard to call. This CDR3 region has 14 residues. The V end was cut by 3 bases, the J end by 5 bases, with 10 bases between. The germline gives CDR1 WNHNN, CDR2 SYGVQD (reference sequence). The DNA of the CDR3 is TGCGCCAGCAGTGATGATAGCCGGACCGGGGAGCTGTTTTTT. It specifies CASSDDSRTGELFF.

CDR3 coding DNA: TGCGCCAGCAGTAATTGGGACAGTACCGAAGCTTTCTTT. It yields the protein CASSNWDSTEAFF. The V gene is TRBV10-1, the J gene TRBJ1-1, with 7 bases that match TRBD1. In germline, CDR1 is WNHNN, CDR2 SYGVQD (reference sequence). The length of the CDR3 is 13 residues. V was clipped by 5 bases and J by 8 bases; unmatched bases: 8.

The CDR3 protein is CASSVGISSNQPQHF. DNA for the CDR3: TGTGCCAGCAGCGTAGGAATCAGTAGCAATCAGCCCCAGCATTTT. The chain recombines TRBV9 with TRBJ1-5; the D is unclear. Looked up from germline, CDR1 is SGDLS and CDR2 is YYNGEE. V lost 0 bases and J lost 0, with 7 bases in between. CDR3 size: 15 residues.

V and J are TRBV2 and TRBJ2-2, with D perhaps TRBD2 (5 bases). Germline CDR1 reads SNHLY; CDR2 reads FYNNEI. This CDR3 comprises 14 residues. The V gene lost 7 bases and the J gene lost 0 bases, with 9 bases spanning the gap. The CDR3: CASKAVTNTGELFF. The CDR3 region has the DNA TGTGCCAGCAAAGCGGTAACGAACACCGGGGAGCTGTTTTTT.

The CDR3 loop reads CAWTPTGIPSYTF. CDR3 in DNA: TGTGCCTGGACCCCGACCGGGATTCCCAGCTACACCTTC. The gene calls are TRBV30 and TRBJ1-2; D is uncertain. The length of the CDR3 is 13 residues. Germline-derived CDR1 and CDR2 are GTSNPN and SVGIG (reference sequence). V was clipped by 4 bases and J by 9 bases, with 18 bases between them.

In this sample, this clone turned up once. The rearrangement links TRBV7-9 to TRBJ1-4; possibly TRBD1 for D (6 bases). The CDR3 is made up of 15 amino acids. Germline lookup yields CDR1 SEHNR and CDR2 FQNEAQ (reference sequence). Trimming stripped 3 bases from V and 7 bases from J, with 15 bases between. The CDR3 here is CASSLKTGGGEKLFF. The CDR3 coding sequence is TGTGCCAGCAGCTTGAAGACAGGTGGAGGTGAAAAACTGTTTTTT. The variable domain in full, completed from reference TRBV7-9 and TRBJ1-4, reads DTGVSQNPRHKITKRGQNVTFRCDPISEHNRLYWYRQTLGQGPEFLTYFQNEAQLEKSRLLSDRFSAERPKGSFSTLEIQRTEQGDSAMYLCASSLKTGGGEKLFFGSGTQLSVL.

The chain couples TRBV19 to TRBJ1-5; 8 nucleotides align to TRBD1. From germline, CDR1 is LNHDA and CDR2 SQIVND (reference sequence). The V and J ends lost 6 bases and 2 bases, in that order; junction bases with no gene match: 3. The CDR3 has 14 amino acids. CDR3 sequence: CASSGQGGNQPQHF. The CDR3 coding sequence is TGTGCCAGTAGCGGACAGGGTGGCAATCAGCCCCAGCATTTT.

The genes are TRBV5-6 and TRBJ2-3; TRBD1 is a possible D gene (6 bases). V shed 4 bases and J shed 4 bases, with 19 bases lying between them. Germline assignment: CDR1 SGHDT and CDR2 YYEEEE. CDR3 length: 16 amino acids. The CDR3, as DNA: TGTGCCAGCAGCACACTGACCGGGACACCTCCAGATACGCAGTATTTT. Translating it yields CASSTLTGTPPDTQYF.

The gene calls are TRBV7-9 and TRBJ2-1, with TRBD2 matching 11 bases. This CDR3 is built from 16 residues. The germline CDR1 and CDR2 sequences are SEHNR and FQNEAQ (reference sequence). V gave up 5 bases and J gave up 8 bases; unmatched junction bases: 11. In nucleotides, the CDR3 is TGTGCCAGCAGCGTAATAGCGGGGGGGCTAAGGGATGAGCAGTTCTTC. Its translation is CASSVIAGGLRDEQFF.

The V call is TRBV5-4, the J call TRBJ2-5; tentatively, D is TRBD1 (5 bases). CDR3 length: 14 amino acids. The ends were cut back, 5 bases at V and 5 bases at J, with 16 bases in the middle. The germline V gene encodes CDR1 SGHNT and CDR2 YYREEE (reference sequence). This chain's CDR3 is CASSPGQGAETQYF. The DNA for the CDR3 is TGTGCCAGCAGTCCCGGGCAGGGCGCGGAGACCCAGTACTTC.